This TCR beta chain was found in a study of vaccination and CD4 T cells after COVID-19. At the level of the study: Recovered patients in the cohort numbered six men and four women, two of them Hispanic. Stimulation used overlapping spike peptides from SARS-CoV-2, HCoV-NL63, HCoV-OC43 and HCoV-229E.

Sequence data for DNA of cultured CD4+ T cells were generated by the Oncomine TCR Beta short-read assay. Using the QIAamp micro DNA kit, genomic DNA was extracted from the CD4+ T cells that had been cultured. TCRdb reprocessed the PCR reads with MiXCR, giving one entry per CDR3 protein. The sample has more than 14,000 distinct CDR3 sequences, less than 60% seen once. This clonotype was seen a single time. Its target is not known. CDR3 length: 16 residues. Germline V gene lookup returns CDR1 DFQATT and CDR2 SNEGSKA (reference sequence). V lost 2 bases to trimming and J lost 0 bases; unmatched junction nucleotides: 7. Treatment indicated: approximately 9-day PBMC culture with coronavirus spike peptide pools or control peptides (ViraFEST assay).

The chain recombines TRBV20-1 with TRBJ2-4; 7 bases are a match to TRBD1. The material sequenced was cultured CD4+ T cells from blood, taken after SARS-CoV-2 vaccination. The clonotype originates from a human donor with COVID-19. DNA for the CDR3: TGCAGTGCTAGACCCGGGGACAGACTAGCCAAAAACATTCAGTACTTC. It specifies CSARPGDRLAKNIQYF.